This TCR beta chain was retrieved from a study of shared clonotypes between healthy human individuals (dated by TCRdb to 2020 to 2022). In terms of the full investigation: A couple of women and a few men aged 18 to 49 years were included in the cohort. For each donor, three plates each were used for CD4 naive and CD4 memory, two plates were used for CD8 naive, and one plate was used for CD8 memory. Blood TCR repertoires of roughly 5 healthy adults were deeply sequenced to estimate repertoire size and the extent of clonotype sharing between individuals. Libraries were prepared and TCR repertoires were sequenced by different laboratories using diverse techniques, in order to increase sequencing depth and limit assay-specific biases. Leukapheresis yielded between about 0.85 and 9.5 billion PBMCs per donor. The full study reports these points: Higher generation probabilities were observed for clonotypes shared by all four sorted-subset donors than for non-shared clonotypes. Based on pairwise subsampling, the degree of clonotype sharing among donors was expected to be affected by sequencing depth. Naive subsets generally had larger estimated clonotype richness than memory subsets did. When several donors were compared, the shared fraction of clonotypes was roughly 5% for naive CD4, approximately 3.5% for naive CD8, roughly 2.3% for memory CD4, and approximately 0.4% for memory CD8. Incomplete sequencing was indicated by rarefaction of sorted-subset datasets, despite the large sequencing depth. Because the study included a small number of donors, the genetic and exposure-history diversity represented was limited. Sampling was restricted to blood, and TCR repertoires in tissue are likely to differ from TCR repertoires in blood.

CD8 naive samples consisted of CD45RO-negative cells that were positively selected for CCR7, yielding a CD45RA+CCR7+ population without TemRA cells. Healthy HIV-negative adults with no recently reported acute infections or vaccinations were included as donors. Every donor was a Caucasian adult living in Nashville, Tennessee, USA. Blood was collected by leukapheresis, and PBMCs were isolated by Ficoll-Histopaque density gradient centrifugation and then cryopreserved in liquid nitrogen vapor phase. Analytical flow cytometry was used to check the purity and quantity of each magnetically sorted T cell population. Genomic DNA was isolated from each sorted fraction and quantified by UV absorbance on a Nanodrop 2000c. On this clone itself: Its antigen has not been determined. Qualities for individual bases were not recorded, and no much larger clone is one base off.

TCR CDR3 regions were amplified from genomic DNA by multiplex PCR using the deep immunoSEQ assay. Genomic DNA extracted from each cell subset was distributed evenly over all wells of several immunoSEQ 96-well plates, and each plate served as one replicate. For sorted subsets, 200 to 250 ng of genomic DNA, equivalent to tens of thousands of T cell genomes, went into each replicate PCR. The purified libraries were quantified using a Qubit 3.0 fluorometer, sized with a Bioanalyzer 2100, and then quantified again using the KAPA Library Quantification kit. Each immunoSEQ 96-well plate was sequenced on its own single-read 150-cycle Illumina NextSeq 550 flow cell. The original pipeline was this. Because the immunoSEQ output held only junctional sequences and lacked quality scores, the filtering could not match the filtering applied to full-length reads. To assign V/J genes and CDR3, sequences were annotated against IMGT germline references using PyIR, a Python wrapper for IgBLAST v1.9. Reads were filtered out if the reads had weak V/J assignments (E-value above 1e-6), no CDR3, stop codons, out-of-frame junctions, or ambiguous translated residues. V3J clonotypes were defined by identical inferred V gene, J gene, and CDR3 amino acid sequence. To compute the percentage overlap between repertoires, the number of shared unique clonotypes was divided by the size of the smaller repertoire. RTK rarefaction, the Chao1 estimator, and Recon v2.1 estimates of unobserved clonotypes were used to assess repertoire richness. Generation probabilities for all TCRbeta clonotypes obtained by the gDNA method from four donors were computed using OLGA. TCRdb re-hosts the immuneACCESS table, in-frame sequences only. Its copies lack some clones; in the studies checked, an unresolved V gene accounts for under half of them, and the cause for the rest is not known. The V and J calls and clone size were taken over from that table, and D and trimming were inferred from the DNA. The sample includes over 2 million clones, with approximately 94% observed a single time. Of the sample, 0.9% to 1.4% falls within the top ten clones.

From the cysteine through the phenylalanine, the CDR3 covers 14 amino acids. Only the CDR3 part of the read is kept: 42 bases, read in frame from the first base. Reading the germline V gene (reference sequence) gives CDR1 PRHDT and CDR2 FYEKMQ. Relative to germline, V is 5 bases shorter and J is 1 base shorter, with 11 bases between their ends. The V gene is TRBV13 and the J gene is TRBJ1-1, and the D gene may be TRBD1, 5 bases matching. The clonotype comes from a man between 18 and 29 years old in good health. Source material: naive CD8+ T cells sorted from blood. Reading the label with the study, this specimen's cell subset or site is: CD45RA+CCR7+. The CDR3 has the sequence CASSTRGQNTEAFF. The sequenced DNA: TGTGCCAGCAGCACGAGGGGTCAGAACACTGAAGCTTTCTTT.